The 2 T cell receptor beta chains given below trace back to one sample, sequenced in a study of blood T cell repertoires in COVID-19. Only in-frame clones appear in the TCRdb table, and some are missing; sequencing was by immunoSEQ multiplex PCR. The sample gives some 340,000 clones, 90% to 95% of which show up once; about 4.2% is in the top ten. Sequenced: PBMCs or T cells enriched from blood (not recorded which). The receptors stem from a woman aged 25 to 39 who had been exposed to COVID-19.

The CDR3 DNA reads as TGTGCCAGCAGCTTAGATGGCAGGCCGAGGGCCCAGTACTTC. Its protein product is CASSLDGRPRAQYF. This sequence joins TRBV7-8 and TRBJ2-5; maybe TRBD2 (5 bases). Germline V lookup: CDR1 SGHVS, CDR2 FQNEAQ. V lost 1 base, J lost 9 bases, and 15 bases lay in between. The CDR3 has 14 amino acids.

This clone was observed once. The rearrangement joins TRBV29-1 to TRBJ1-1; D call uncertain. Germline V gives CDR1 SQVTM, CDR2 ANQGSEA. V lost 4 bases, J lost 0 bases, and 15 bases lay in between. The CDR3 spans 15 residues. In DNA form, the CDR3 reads TGCAGCGTTGCCGATGGGTGGGCAATGAACACTGAAGCTTTCTTT. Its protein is CSVADGWAMNTEAFF.